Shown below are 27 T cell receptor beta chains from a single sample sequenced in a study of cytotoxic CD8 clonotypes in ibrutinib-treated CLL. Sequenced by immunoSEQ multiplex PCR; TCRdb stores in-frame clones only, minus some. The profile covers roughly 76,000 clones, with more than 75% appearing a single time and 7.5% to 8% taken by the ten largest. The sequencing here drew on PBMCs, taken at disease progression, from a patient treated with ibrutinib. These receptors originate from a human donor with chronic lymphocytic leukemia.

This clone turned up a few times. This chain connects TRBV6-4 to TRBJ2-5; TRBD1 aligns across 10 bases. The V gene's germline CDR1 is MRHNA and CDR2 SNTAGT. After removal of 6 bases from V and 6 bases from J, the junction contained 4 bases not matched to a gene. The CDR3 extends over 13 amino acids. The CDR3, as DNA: TGTGCCAGCAGGAGGGGACAGGGGAAGACCCAGTACTTC. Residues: CASRRGQGKTQYF.

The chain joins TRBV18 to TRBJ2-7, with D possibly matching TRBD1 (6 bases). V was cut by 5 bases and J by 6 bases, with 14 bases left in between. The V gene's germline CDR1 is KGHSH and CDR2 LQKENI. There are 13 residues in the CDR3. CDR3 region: CASSSQQGREQYF. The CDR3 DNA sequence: TGTGCCAGCTCATCCCAACAGGGACGCGAGCAGTACTTC.

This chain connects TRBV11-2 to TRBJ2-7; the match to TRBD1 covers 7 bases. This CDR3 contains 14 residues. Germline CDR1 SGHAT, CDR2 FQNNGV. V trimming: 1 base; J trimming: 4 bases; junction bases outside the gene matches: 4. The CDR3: CASSLGGRGYEQYF. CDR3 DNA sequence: TGTGCCAGCAGCTTAGGGGGCAGGGGGTACGAGCAGTACTTC.

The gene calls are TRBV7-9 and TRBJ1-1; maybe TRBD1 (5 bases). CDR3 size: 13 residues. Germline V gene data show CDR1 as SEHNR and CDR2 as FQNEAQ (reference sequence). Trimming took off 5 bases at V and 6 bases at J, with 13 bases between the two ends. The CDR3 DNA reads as TGTGCCAGCAGCCTAACCAGGGACGCTGAAGCTTTCTTT. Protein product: CASSLTRDAEAFF.

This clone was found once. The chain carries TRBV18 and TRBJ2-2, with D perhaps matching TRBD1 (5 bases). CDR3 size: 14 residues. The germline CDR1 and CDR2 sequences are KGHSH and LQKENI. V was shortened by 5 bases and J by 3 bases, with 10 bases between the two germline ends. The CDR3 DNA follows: TGTGCCAGCTCATCAGGGTCTTACACCGGGGAGCTGTTTTTT. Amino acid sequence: CASSSGSYTGELFF.

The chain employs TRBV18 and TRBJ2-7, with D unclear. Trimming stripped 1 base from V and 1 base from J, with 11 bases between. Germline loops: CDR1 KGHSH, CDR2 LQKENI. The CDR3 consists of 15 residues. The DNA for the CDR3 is TGTGCCAGCTCACCACTGAGGTCACAGTCCTACGAGCAGTACTTC. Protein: CASSPLRSQSYEQYF.

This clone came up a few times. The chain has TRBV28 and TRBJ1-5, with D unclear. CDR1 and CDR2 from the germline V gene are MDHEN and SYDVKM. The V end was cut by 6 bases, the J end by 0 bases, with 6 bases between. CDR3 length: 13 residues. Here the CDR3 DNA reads TGTGCCAGCAGCCCGGTTAGCAATCAGCCCCAGCATTTT. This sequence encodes CASSPVSNQPQHF.

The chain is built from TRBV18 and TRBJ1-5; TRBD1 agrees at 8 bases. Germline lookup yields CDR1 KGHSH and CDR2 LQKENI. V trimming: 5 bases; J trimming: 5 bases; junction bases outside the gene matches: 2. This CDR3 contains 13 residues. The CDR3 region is CASSSTGDQPQHF. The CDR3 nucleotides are TGTGCCAGCTCATCGACAGGGGATCAGCCCCAGCATTTT. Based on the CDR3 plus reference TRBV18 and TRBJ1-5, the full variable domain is NAGVMQNPRHLVRRRGQEARLRCSPMKGHSHVYWYRQLPEEGLKFMVYLQKENIIDESGMPKERFSAEFPKEGPSILRIQQVVRGDSAAYFCASSSTGDQPQHFGDGTRLSIL.

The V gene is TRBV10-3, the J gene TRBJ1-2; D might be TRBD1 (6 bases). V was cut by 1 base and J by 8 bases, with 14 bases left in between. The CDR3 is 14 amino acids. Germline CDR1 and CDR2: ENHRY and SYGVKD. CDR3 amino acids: CAISELRTVAGYTF. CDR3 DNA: TGTGCCATCAGTGAGTTACGGACAGTAGCGGGCTACACCTTC.

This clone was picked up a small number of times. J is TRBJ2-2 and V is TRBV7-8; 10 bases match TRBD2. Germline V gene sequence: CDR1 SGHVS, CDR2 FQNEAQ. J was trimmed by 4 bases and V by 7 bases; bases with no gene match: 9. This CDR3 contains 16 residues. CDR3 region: CASKREGQVLTGELFF. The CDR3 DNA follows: TGTGCCAGCAAGCGGGAGGGCCAGGTTCTCACCGGGGAGCTGTTTTTT.

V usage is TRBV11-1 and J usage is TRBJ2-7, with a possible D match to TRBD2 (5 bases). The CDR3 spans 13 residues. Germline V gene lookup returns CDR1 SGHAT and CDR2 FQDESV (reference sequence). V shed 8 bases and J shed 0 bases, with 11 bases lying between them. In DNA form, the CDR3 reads TGTGCCAGCCAGGACTCTAGCTCCTACGAGCAGTACTTC. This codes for CASQDSSSYEQYF.

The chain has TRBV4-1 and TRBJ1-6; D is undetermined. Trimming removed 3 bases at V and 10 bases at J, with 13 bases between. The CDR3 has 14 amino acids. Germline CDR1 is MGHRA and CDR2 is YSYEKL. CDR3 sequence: CASSQPLPVSPLHF. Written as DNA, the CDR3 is TGCGCCAGCAGCCAGCCTTTACCGGTATCACCCCTCCACTTT.

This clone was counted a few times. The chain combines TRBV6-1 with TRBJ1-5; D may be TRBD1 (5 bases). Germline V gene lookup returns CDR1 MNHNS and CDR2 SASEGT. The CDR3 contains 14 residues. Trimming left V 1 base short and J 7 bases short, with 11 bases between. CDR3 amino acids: CASSEDQGPQPQHF. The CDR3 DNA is TGTGCCAGCAGTGAAGATCAGGGCCCCCAGCCCCAGCATTTT.

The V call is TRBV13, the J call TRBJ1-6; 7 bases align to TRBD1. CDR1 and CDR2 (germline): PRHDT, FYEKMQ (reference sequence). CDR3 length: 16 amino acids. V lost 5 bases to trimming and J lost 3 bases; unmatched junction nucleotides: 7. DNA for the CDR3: TGTGCCAGCAGCGACCAAGGGGGCCTCTATAATTCACCCCTCCACTTT. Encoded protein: CASSDQGGLYNSPLHF.

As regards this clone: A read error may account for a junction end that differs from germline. The CDR3 here is CASSIDRQGRIF. CDR3 coding DNA: TGTGCCAGTAGTATAGATCGACAGGGGAGGATCTTC. V usage is TRBV19 and J usage is TRBJ2-1, with TRBD1 matching over 8 bases. CDR3 size: 12 residues. Germline V CDR1 and CDR2: LNHDA, SQIVND (reference sequence).

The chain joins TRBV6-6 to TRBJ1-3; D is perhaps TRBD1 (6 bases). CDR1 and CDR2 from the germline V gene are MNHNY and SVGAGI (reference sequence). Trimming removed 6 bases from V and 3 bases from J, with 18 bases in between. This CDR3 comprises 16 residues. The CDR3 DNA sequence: TGTGCCAGCAGCCCTTTATGGGGGGCGAATGGAAACACCATATATTTT. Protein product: CASSPLWGANGNTIYF.

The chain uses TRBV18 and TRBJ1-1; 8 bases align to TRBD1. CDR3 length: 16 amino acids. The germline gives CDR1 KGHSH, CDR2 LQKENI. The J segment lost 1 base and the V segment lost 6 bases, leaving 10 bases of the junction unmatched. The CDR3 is CASSPGTGQRNTEAFF. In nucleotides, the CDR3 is TGTGCCAGCTCTCCCGGGACAGGACAAAGGAACACTGAAGCTTTCTTT.

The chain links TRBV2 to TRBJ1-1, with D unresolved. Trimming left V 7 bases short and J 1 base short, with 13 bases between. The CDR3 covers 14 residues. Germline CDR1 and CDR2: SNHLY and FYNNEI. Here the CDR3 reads CASNFLGPNTEAFF. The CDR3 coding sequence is TGTGCCAGCAACTTCTTGGGTCCGAACACTGAAGCTTTCTTT.

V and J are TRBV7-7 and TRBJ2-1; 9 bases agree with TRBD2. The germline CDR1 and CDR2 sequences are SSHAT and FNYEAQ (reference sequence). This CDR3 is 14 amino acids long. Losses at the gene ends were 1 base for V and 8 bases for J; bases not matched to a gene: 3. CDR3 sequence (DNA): TGTGCCAGCAGCTTAGAGAGGACTAGCGATGAGCAGTTCTTC. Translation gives CASSLERTSDEQFF.

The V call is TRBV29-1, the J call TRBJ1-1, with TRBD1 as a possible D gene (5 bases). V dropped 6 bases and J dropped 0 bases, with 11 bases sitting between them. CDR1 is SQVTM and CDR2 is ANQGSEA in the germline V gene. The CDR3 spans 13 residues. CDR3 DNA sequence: TGCAGCGTCCTAATACAGGTGAACACTGAAGCTTTCTTT. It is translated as CSVLIQVNTEAFF.

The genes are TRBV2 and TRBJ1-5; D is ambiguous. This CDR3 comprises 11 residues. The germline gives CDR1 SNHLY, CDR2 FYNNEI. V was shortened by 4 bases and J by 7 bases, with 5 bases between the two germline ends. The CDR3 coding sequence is TGTGCCAGCAGTGTAGGACAGCCCCAGCATTTT. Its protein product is CASSVGQPQHF.

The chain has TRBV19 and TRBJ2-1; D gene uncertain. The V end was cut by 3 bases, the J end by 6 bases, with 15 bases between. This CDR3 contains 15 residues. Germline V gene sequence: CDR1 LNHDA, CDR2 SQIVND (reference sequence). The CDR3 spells CASSIVTRGPNEQFF. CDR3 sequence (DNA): TGTGCCAGTAGTATCGTGACAAGAGGCCCCAATGAGCAGTTCTTC.

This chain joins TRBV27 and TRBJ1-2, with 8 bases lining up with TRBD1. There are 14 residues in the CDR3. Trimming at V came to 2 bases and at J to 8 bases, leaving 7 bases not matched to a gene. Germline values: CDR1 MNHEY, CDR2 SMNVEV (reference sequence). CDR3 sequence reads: CASSLQGAWGGYTF. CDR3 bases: TGTGCCAGCAGTTTACAGGGGGCTTGGGGGGGCTACACCTTC.

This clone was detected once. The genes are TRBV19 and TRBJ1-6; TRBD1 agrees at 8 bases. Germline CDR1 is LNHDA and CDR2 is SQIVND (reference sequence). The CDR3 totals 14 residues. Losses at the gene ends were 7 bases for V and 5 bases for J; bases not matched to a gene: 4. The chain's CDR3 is CASKGTGDNSPLHF. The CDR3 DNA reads TGTGCCAGTAAGGGGACAGGAGATAATTCACCCCTCCACTTT. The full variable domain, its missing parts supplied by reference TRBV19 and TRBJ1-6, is DGGITQSPKYLFRKEGQNVTLSCEQNLNHDAMYWYRQDPGQGLRLIYYSQIVNDFQKGDIAEGYSVSREKKESFPLTVTSAQKNPTAFYLCASKGTGDNSPLHFGNGTRLTVT.

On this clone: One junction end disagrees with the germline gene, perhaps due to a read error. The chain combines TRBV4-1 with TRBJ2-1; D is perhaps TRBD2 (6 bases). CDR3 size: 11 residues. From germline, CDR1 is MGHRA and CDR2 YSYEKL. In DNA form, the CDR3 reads TGCGCCAGCAGCCAAACGGAGGGCCCGGTCTTC. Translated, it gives CASSQTEGPVF.

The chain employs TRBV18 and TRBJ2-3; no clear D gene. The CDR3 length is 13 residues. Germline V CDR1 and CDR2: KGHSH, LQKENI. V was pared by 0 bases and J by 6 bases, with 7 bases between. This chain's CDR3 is CASSPPAGDTQYF. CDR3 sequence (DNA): TGTGCCAGCTCACCACCGGCTGGCGATACGCAGTATTTT.

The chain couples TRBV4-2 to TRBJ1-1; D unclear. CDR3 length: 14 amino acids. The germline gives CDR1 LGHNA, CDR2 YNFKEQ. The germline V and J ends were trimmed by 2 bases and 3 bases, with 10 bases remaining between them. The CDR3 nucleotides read TGTGCCAGCAGCCAATATTGGGAAGACACTGAAGCTTTCTTT. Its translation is CASSQYWEDTEAFF.